Below are 7 T cell receptor beta chains sequenced from a single sample in a study of T cell repertoires in cytomegalovirus infection. TCRdb reprocessed the reads via MiXCR and lists one record per CDR3 protein. The data show around 450,000 distinct CDR3 sequences, with 11% seen just once and 10% to 13% held by the top ten. The sample taken for sequencing was PBMCs. These receptors were obtained from a human donor in good health (CMV status not recorded). Some clones in this sample may be carry-over from other donors' samples.

The V and J genes are TRBV19 and TRBJ2-1; TRBD1 matches 9 bases. The germline V gene encodes CDR1 LNHDA and CDR2 SQIVND (reference sequence). V shed 6 bases, J shed 3 bases, and the junction held 15 bases outside the gene matches. This CDR3 spans 18 amino acids. DNA for the CDR3: TGTGCCAGTAGGTTATCACAGGGGGCATGGGCGAGCTACAATGAGCAGTTCTTC. Protein: CASRLSQGAWASYNEQFF.

This clonotype came up a few times. The chain employs TRBV14 and TRBJ2-1; TRBD2 might be the D (6 bases). The CDR3 is made up of 14 amino acids. The ends were cut back, 3 bases at V and 9 bases at J, with 15 bases in the middle. The germline gives CDR1 SGHDN, CDR2 FVKESK. CDR3 bases: TGTGCCAGCAGCCAGCCGGCGGGAAGCCTTGAGCAGTTCTTC. This gives the protein CASSQPAGSLEQFF. The full variable domain, with the rest looked up from reference TRBV14 and TRBJ2-1, is EAGVTQFPSHSVIEKGQTVTLRCDPISGHDNLYWYRRVMGKEIKFLLHFVKESKQDESGMPNNRFLAERTGGTYSTLKVQPAELEDSGVYFCASSQPAGSLEQFFGPGTRLTVL.

The CDR3 region has the DNA TGCAGCGTGGACTACCGGGACAGGGAGGGACTCTACGAGCAGTACTTC. This encodes CSVDYRDREGLYEQYF. The chain combines TRBV29-1 with TRBJ2-7, with 9 nucleotides matching TRBD1. The germline V gene encodes CDR1 SQVTM and CDR2 ANQGSEA. The ends lost 6 bases at V and 3 bases at J; junction bases unmatched: 15. There are 16 residues in the CDR3.

In its sample, this clonotype was seen many times. The V call is TRBV11-2, the J call TRBJ2-1; 12 bases agree with TRBD2. The CDR3 has 15 residues. J gave up 6 bases and V 5 bases, and 5 bases lay outside the gene matches. The germline V gene encodes CDR1 SGHAT and CDR2 FQNNGV. The DNA for the CDR3 is TGTGCCAGCAGCAAAAGACTAGCGGGAGCCAATGAGCAGTTCTTC. As protein: CASSKRLAGANEQFF.

This clonotype has at least ten counts. The rearrangement uses TRBV12-3 or TRBV12-4 and TRBJ1-3; 12 bases line up with TRBD1. Trimming removed 7 bases from V and 4 bases from J; junction bases left unmatched: 11. The CDR3 contains 17 residues. DNA of the CDR3: TGTGCCAGCACCCTATCAGGGGACAGGGGGCGAGGAAACACCATATATTTT. Amino acid sequence: CASTLSGDRGRGNTIYF.

The rearrangement links TRBV5-1 to TRBJ2-1, with 9 positions matching TRBD1. V gave up 0 bases and J gave up 8 bases; unmatched junction bases: 3. CDR1 and CDR2 (germline): SGHRS, YFSETQ. The CDR3 runs 14 residues. In nucleotides, the CDR3 is TGCGCCAGCAGCTTGGGGACAGGGGAGTATGAGCAGTTCTTC. The encoded protein is CASSLGTGEYEQFF.

This clonotype was seen only a few times. The chain recombines TRBV11-2 with TRBJ2-7, with 9 bases that match TRBD2. V was clipped by 2 bases and J by 5 bases; unmatched bases: 7. The CDR3 is 15 amino acids. Germline V gene sequence: CDR1 SGHAT, CDR2 FQNNGV. CDR3 residues: CASSLFVAGAHEQYF. The CDR3, as DNA: TGTGCCAGCAGCTTATTTGTAGCGGGAGCTCACGAGCAGTACTTC. Filled out from reference TRBV11-2 and TRBJ2-7, the complete variable domain reads EAGVAQSPRYKIIEKRQSVAFWCNPISGHATLYWYQQILGQGPKLLIQFQNNGVVDDSQLPKDRFSAERLKGVDSTLKIQPAKLEDSAVYLCASSLFVAGAHEQYFGPGTRLTVT.